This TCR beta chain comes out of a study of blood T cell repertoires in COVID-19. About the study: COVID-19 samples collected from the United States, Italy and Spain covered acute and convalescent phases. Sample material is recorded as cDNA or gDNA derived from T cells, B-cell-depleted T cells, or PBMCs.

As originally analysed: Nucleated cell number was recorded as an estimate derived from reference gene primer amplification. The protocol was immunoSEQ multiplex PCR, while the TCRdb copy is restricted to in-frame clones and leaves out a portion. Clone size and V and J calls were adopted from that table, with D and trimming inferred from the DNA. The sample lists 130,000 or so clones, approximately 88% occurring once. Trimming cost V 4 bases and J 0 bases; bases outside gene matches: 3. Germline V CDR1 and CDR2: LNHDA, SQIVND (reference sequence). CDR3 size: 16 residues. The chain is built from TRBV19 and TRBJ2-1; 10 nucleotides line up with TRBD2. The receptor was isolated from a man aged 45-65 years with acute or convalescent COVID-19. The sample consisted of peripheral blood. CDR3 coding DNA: TGTGCCAGTAGTAGGACTAGCGGAAACTCCTACAATGAGCAGTTCTTC. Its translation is CASSRTSGNSYNEQFF.